This passage covers 3 T cell receptor beta chains from one sample sequenced in a study of T cell changes during pregnancy in multiple sclerosis. Profiled with immunoSEQ multiplex PCR; TCRdb holds only in-frame clones, not every one. The sample yields 30,000 or so clones, 91% seen once. Sequencing was performed on CD8+ T cells from peripheral blood mononuclear cells, taken in the second trimester of pregnancy. These receptors all stem from a female donor in good health, enrolled as a control in a pregnancy study.

This CDR3 reads CASSATGGAVSEAFF. For the CDR3, the DNA is TGTGCCAGCAGTGCTACAGGGGGCGCAGTGTCTGAAGCTTTCTTT. The chain has TRBV6-4 and TRBJ1-1; 9 positions agree with TRBD1. J lost 6 bases, V lost 4 bases, and 9 bases had no gene match. The CDR3 is made up of 15 amino acids. Germline V gene sequence: CDR1 MRHNA, CDR2 SNTAGT.

The V gene is TRBV27, the J gene TRBJ1-1; perhaps TRBD1 as D (5 bases). The germline V gene encodes CDR1 MNHEY and CDR2 SMNVEV (reference sequence). The CDR3 loop spans 13 amino acids. Trimming removed 7 bases from V and 4 bases from J, with 13 bases in between. This CDR3 is CASKFGGGTEAFF. CDR3 bases: TGTGCCAGCAAATTCGGGGGAGGCACTGAAGCTTTCTTT.

This clone has a handful of counts. This chain joins TRBV5-1 and TRBJ2-7; 8 nucleotides align to TRBD1. The CDR3 is 14 residues long. Germline V gene sequence: CDR1 SGHRS, CDR2 YFSETQ. V gave up 3 bases and J gave up 2 bases; unmatched junction bases: 4. The CDR3, as DNA: TGCGCCAGCAGCTGGCGACAGGGGACCTACGAGCAGTACTTC. Translating gives CASSWRQGTYEQYF.